This TCR beta chain was identified during a study of blood T cell repertoires in COVID-19. Germline CDR1 is MGHRA and CDR2 is YSYEKL. The CDR3 totals 14 residues. V gave up 3 bases and J gave up 4 bases; unmatched junction bases: 6. The method was immunoSEQ multiplex PCR; TCRdb's version includes in-frame clones alone and lacks a portion of them. The sample holds 65,000 to 100,000 clones; approximately 81% are singletons and the top ten take around 15%. V gene TRBV4-1 combines with J gene TRBJ2-7; 7 bases are a match to TRBD2. Sequencing was done on a sample of peripheral blood. The TCR was taken from a woman older than 75 with acute or convalescent COVID-19. CDR3 sequence: CASSQREGGYEQYF. In DNA form, the CDR3 reads TGCGCCAGCAGCCAGAGGGAGGGAGGGTACGAGCAGTACTTC.